This is a list of T cell receptor beta chains from one sample in a study of regulatory T cells in long-lasting Graves disease. TCRdb itself ran the multiplex PCR reads through MiXCR, one entry per CDR3 protein. The repertoire includes approximately 490,000 distinct CDR3 sequences, about 17% of them detected once, and more than 9% sits in the top ten. The data were also submitted as part of a second study, on T cells in Graves' hyperthyroidism and ophthalmopathy.

Source: peripheral blood mononuclear cells (PBMCs), taken at new diagnosis, from a patient treated with antithyroid drugs. All receptors come from a man aged 40-49 years with Graves disease. Both conserved end residues are part of each CDR3. Fields, in order: V gene, clone size, D gene, J gene, CDR3 protein, CDR3 DNA. D genes are given only for firm matches. Size values are once, few and many counts, or a class for expanded clones, and some rows have none.

V: TRBV7-8
size: many
D: TRBD2
J: TRBJ2-1
CDR3: CASSLEAGGPVSYNEQFF
DNA: TGTGCCAGCAGCTTAGAAGCGGGAGGGCCTGTTTCCTACAATGAGCAGTTCTTC

V: TRBV3-1
size: many
D: NA
J: TRBJ2-7
CDR3: CASSPNVLAAYEQYF
DNA: TGTGCCAGCAGCCCGAACGTGCTAGCCGCCTACGAGCAGTACTTC

V: TRBV24-1
size: few
D: NA
J: TRBJ2-1
CDR3: CATSDRRGEGNEQFF
DNA: TGTGCCACCAGTGACCGTAGGGGTGAGGGGAATGAGCAGTTCTTC

V: TRBV7-3
size: NA
D: TRBD2
J: TRBJ2-1
CDR3: CASSPELAGGEQFF
DNA: TGTGCCAGCAGCCCGGAACTAGCGGGGGGGGAGCAGTTCTTC

V: TRBV7-2
size: many
D: TRBD1
J: TRBJ1-1
CDR3: CASSPRRRGTVKSEAFF
DNA: TGTGCCAGCAGCCCACGACGCCGGGGGACAGTTAAGTCTGAAGCTTTCTTT

V: TRBV6-2/TRBV6-3
size: NA
D: NA
J: TRBJ2-3
CDR3: CASSQTGTDTQYF
DNA: TGTGCCAGCAGTCAAACCGGAACAGATACGCAGTATTTT

V: TRBV20-1
size: many
D: TRBD1
J: TRBJ1-1
CDR3: CKTGTEGRFGTEAFF
DNA: TGCAAAACCGGGACAGAAGGAAGGTTCGGCACTGAAGCTTTCTTT

V: TRBV30
size: many
D: NA
J: TRBJ2-7
CDR3: CAWSPDFYEQYF
DNA: TGTGCCTGGAGTCCGGACTTCTACGAGCAGTACTTC

V: TRBV19
size: few
D: NA
J: TRBJ2-5
CDR3: CASSIAGPTETQYF
DNA: TGTGCCAGTAGTATAGCGGGTCCTACGGAGACCCAGTACTTC

V: TRBV20-1
size: many
D: NA
J: TRBJ2-3
CDR3: CSATLTDTQYF
DNA: TGCAGTGCTACGCTGACGGATACGCAGTATTTT

V: TRBV10-3
size: NA
D: NA
J: TRBJ2-7
CDR3: CATSRADSYEQYF
DNA: TGTGCCACCTCTCGAGCGGACTCCTACGAGCAGTACTTC

V: TRBV9
size: NA
D: TRBD2
J: TRBJ2-1
CDR3: CASSVATGTSGSYNEQFF
DNA: TGTGCCAGCAGCGTAGCTACTGGGACTAGCGGGAGCTACAATGAGCAGTTCTTC

V: TRBV29-1
size: many
D: TRBD2
J: TRBJ2-1
CDR3: CSVERTSGYNEQFF
DNA: TGCAGCGTTGAACGGACTAGCGGATACAATGAGCAGTTCTTC

V: TRBV29-1
size: NA
D: NA
J: TRBJ2-1
CDR3: CSVGVEEQFF
DNA: TGCAGCGTTGGAGTTGAGGAGCAGTTCTTC

V: TRBV20-1
size: once
D: NA
J: TRBJ2-2
CDR3: CSSKWGYTGELFF
DNA: TGCAGCTCAAAGTGGGGCTACACCGGGGAGCTGTTTTTT

V: TRBV5-6
size: NA
D: NA
J: TRBJ1-5
CDR3: CASSLHRDQPQHF
DNA: TGTGCCAGCAGCTTACACAGGGATCAGCCCCAGCATTTT

V: TRBV28
size: many
D: NA
J: TRBJ2-7
CDR3: CASSPALTYSYEQYF
DNA: TGTGCCAGCAGTCCTGCCCTGACATACTCCTACGAGCAGTACTTC

V: TRBV28
size: few
D: TRBD1
J: TRBJ2-1
CDR3: CASNSPGQSREQFF
DNA: TGTGCCAGCAATTCACCGGGACAGTCCAGAGAGCAGTTCTTC

V: TRBV28
size: many
D: NA
J: TRBJ2-7
CDR3: CASSGGPTYEQYF
DNA: TGTGCCAGCAGTGGGGGCCCAACCTACGAGCAGTACTTC

V: TRBV19
size: few
D: NA
J: TRBJ2-1
CDR3: CASSLLATPYNEQFF
DNA: TGTGCCAGTAGTCTCCTAGCGACCCCCTACAATGAGCAGTTCTTC

V: TRBV28
size: many
D: NA
J: TRBJ1-1
CDR3: CASSSPMTQNTEAFF
DNA: TGTGCCAGCAGTTCCCCCATGACGCAAAACACTGAAGCTTTCTTT

V: TRBV28
size: many
D: NA
J: TRBJ1-1
CDR3: CASSHGRGRGTEAFF
DNA: TGTGCCAGCAGCCATGGCAGGGGCCGGGGCACTGAAGCTTTCTTT

V: TRBV3-1
size: many
D: TRBD1
J: TRBJ1-1
CDR3: CASSQGQGDTEAFF
DNA: TGTGCCAGCAGCCAAGGACAGGGTGACACTGAAGCTTTCTTT

V: TRBV2
size: NA
D: NA
J: TRBJ1-5
CDR3: CASKVYLTQPQHF
DNA: TGTGCCAGCAAGGTCTACCTTACTCAGCCCCAGCATTTT

V: TRBV12-5
size: NA
D: NA
J: TRBJ2-3
CDR3: CASVRGLGTDTQYF
DNA: TGTGCTAGTGTGAGGGGACTGGGCACAGATACGCAGTATTTT